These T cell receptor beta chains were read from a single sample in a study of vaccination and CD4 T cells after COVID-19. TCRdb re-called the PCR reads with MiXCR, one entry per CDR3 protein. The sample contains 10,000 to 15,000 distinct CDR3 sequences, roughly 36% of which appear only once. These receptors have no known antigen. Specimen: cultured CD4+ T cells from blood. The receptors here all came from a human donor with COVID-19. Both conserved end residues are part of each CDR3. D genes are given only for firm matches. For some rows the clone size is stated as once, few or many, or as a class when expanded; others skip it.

cdr3_aa: CASSETGLRANYGYTF
cdr3_nt: TGTGCCAGCAGTGAAACTGGACTCAGAGCTAACTATGGCTACACCTTC
clone_size: few
v_call: TRBV6-1
j_call: TRBJ1-2
d_call: -

cdr3_aa: CASSATRSGGEQYF
cdr3_nt: TGTGCCAGCAGCGCAACTCGGAGCGGGGGCGAGCAGTACTTC
clone_size: -
v_call: TRBV11-2
j_call: TRBJ2-7
d_call: TRBD2

cdr3_aa: CASSLQGSGGETQYF
cdr3_nt: TGTGCTAGCAGCTTACAGGGTAGCGGGGGAGAGACCCAGTACTTC
clone_size: -
v_call: TRBV7-7
j_call: TRBJ2-5
d_call: TRBD2

cdr3_aa: CASSGEVSYSQDTEAFF
cdr3_nt: TGTGCCAGCAGCGGTGAGGTATCGTACAGTCAGGACACTGAAGCTTTCTTT
clone_size: -
v_call: TRBV6-1
j_call: TRBJ1-1
d_call: -

cdr3_aa: CASSFTAGRSYEQYF
cdr3_nt: TGTGCCAGCAGTTTTACAGCGGGGCGGTCCTACGAGCAGTACTTC
clone_size: few
v_call: TRBV12-3/TRBV12-4
j_call: TRBJ2-7
d_call: TRBD2

cdr3_aa: CASIGPDYPYQPQHF
cdr3_nt: TGTGCCAGCATAGGGCCAGACTATCCTTATCAGCCCCAGCATTTT
clone_size: few
v_call: TRBV28
j_call: TRBJ1-5
d_call: -

cdr3_aa: CASSGQAGNYGYTF
cdr3_nt: TGTGCCAGCAGTGGACAGGCGGGTAACTATGGCTACACCTTC
clone_size: -
v_call: TRBV12-3/TRBV12-4
j_call: TRBJ1-2
d_call: TRBD1

cdr3_aa: CASSRKATNTEAFF
cdr3_nt: TGTGCCAGTAGTCGTAAGGCAACGAACACTGAAGCTTTCTTT
clone_size: few
v_call: TRBV19
j_call: TRBJ1-1
d_call: -

cdr3_aa: CASSSGQGRKQETQYF
cdr3_nt: TGTGCCAGCAGTAGTGGACAGGGTAGAAAGCAAGAGACCCAGTACTTC
clone_size: medium-sized
v_call: TRBV6-1
j_call: TRBJ2-5
d_call: TRBD1

cdr3_aa: CAISRLQGYEQYF
cdr3_nt: TGTGCCATCAGTCGGCTTCAAGGCTACGAGCAGTACTTC
clone_size: -
v_call: TRBV10-3
j_call: TRBJ2-7
d_call: -

cdr3_aa: CASRETGSSTDTQYF
cdr3_nt: TGTGCCAGCAGGGAGACAGGCTCTAGCACAGATACGCAGTATTTT
clone_size: -
v_call: TRBV2
j_call: TRBJ2-3
d_call: -

cdr3_aa: CAVTWGLVTEAFF
cdr3_nt: TGTGCCGTTACGTGGGGGCTCGTCACTGAAGCTTTCTTT
clone_size: once
v_call: TRBV12-3/TRBV12-4
j_call: TRBJ1-1
d_call: -

cdr3_aa: CASSFFVGGNTGELFF
cdr3_nt: TGTGCCAGCAGCTTCTTTGTTGGGGGTAACACCGGGGAGCTGTTTTTT
clone_size: -
v_call: TRBV7-9
j_call: TRBJ2-2
d_call: -

cdr3_aa: CASSLPGQGGRNQPQHF
cdr3_nt: TGTGCCAGCAGCCTACCGGGACAGGGAGGGCGCAATCAGCCCCAGCATTTT
clone_size: few
v_call: TRBV11-2
j_call: TRBJ1-5
d_call: TRBD1

cdr3_aa: CASSAQGMDEQFF
cdr3_nt: TGTGCCAGCAGTGCGCAGGGGATGGATGAGCAGTTCTTC
clone_size: few
v_call: TRBV2
j_call: TRBJ2-1
d_call: -

cdr3_aa: CASSLDIGETQYF
cdr3_nt: TGCGCCAGCAGCTTAGACATCGGGGAGACCCAGTACTTC
clone_size: few
v_call: TRBV5-1
j_call: TRBJ2-5
d_call: -

cdr3_aa: CASSLVETQYF
cdr3_nt: TGTGCCAGCAGCCTCGTGGAGACCCAGTACTTC
clone_size: few
v_call: TRBV11-2
j_call: TRBJ2-5
d_call: -

cdr3_aa: CASTRLGTGGYTF
cdr3_nt: TGTGCCAGCACAAGGTTAGGGACGGGTGGCTACACCTTC
clone_size: few
v_call: TRBV5-4
j_call: TRBJ1-2
d_call: -

cdr3_aa: CASRFSTNEKLFF
cdr3_nt: TGTGCCAGCAGATTTAGTACTAATGAAAAACTGTTTTTT
clone_size: -
v_call: TRBV6-1
j_call: TRBJ1-4
d_call: -

cdr3_aa: CASTLNGQGAGGYTF
cdr3_nt: TGTGCCAGCACACTCAACGGACAGGGGGCTGGGGGCTACACCTTC
clone_size: few
v_call: TRBV27
j_call: TRBJ1-2
d_call: TRBD1

cdr3_aa: CASRGRSGANTGELFF
cdr3_nt: TGTGCCAGCAGGGGGAGGTCGGGGGCCAACACCGGGGAGCTGTTTTTT
clone_size: -
v_call: TRBV12-3/TRBV12-4
j_call: TRBJ2-2
d_call: -

cdr3_aa: CAWQVLETQYF
cdr3_nt: TGTGCCTGGCAGGTTCTGGAGACCCAGTACTTC
clone_size: -
v_call: TRBV30
j_call: TRBJ2-5
d_call: -

cdr3_aa: CASSYFAMGQGEQYF
cdr3_nt: TGTGCCAGCAGTTACTTCGCGATGGGACAGGGTGAGCAGTACTTC
clone_size: -
v_call: TRBV6-5
j_call: TRBJ2-7
d_call: TRBD1

cdr3_aa: CASSPPGLAGGTDTQYF
cdr3_nt: TGTGCCAGCTCACCACCAGGCCTAGCGGGGGGAACAGATACGCAGTATTTT
clone_size: few
v_call: TRBV18
j_call: TRBJ2-3
d_call: TRBD2

cdr3_aa: CASSSRNRGVGYGYTF
cdr3_nt: TGTGCCAGCAGCTCTCGCAACCGGGGAGTGGGCTATGGCTACACCTTC
clone_size: few
v_call: TRBV5-6
j_call: TRBJ1-2
d_call: -

cdr3_aa: CASSVGSESHEQYF
cdr3_nt: TGTGCCAGCAGCGTAGGGTCAGAATCCCACGAGCAGTACTTC
clone_size: -
v_call: TRBV9
j_call: TRBJ2-7
d_call: -

cdr3_aa: CASSLSGRGTDTQYF
cdr3_nt: TGTGCCAGCAGCTTATCCGGCAGGGGAACAGATACGCAGTATTTT
clone_size: -
v_call: TRBV7-3
j_call: TRBJ2-3
d_call: -

cdr3_aa: CASSFSGGFENEQFF
cdr3_nt: TGTGCCAGCAGTTTCTCCGGGGGGTTTGAGAATGAGCAGTTCTTC
clone_size: -
v_call: TRBV27
j_call: TRBJ2-1
d_call: TRBD2

cdr3_aa: CASRLAGGPDTQYF
cdr3_nt: TGCGCCAGCAGACTAGCGGGGGGGCCAGATACGCAGTATTTT
clone_size: -
v_call: TRBV10-2
j_call: TRBJ2-3
d_call: TRBD2

cdr3_aa: CASSPRGISSGANVLTF
cdr3_nt: TGTGCCAGCAGCCCCCGGGGGATCTCCTCTGGGGCCAACGTCCTGACTTTC
clone_size: few
v_call: TRBV6-1
j_call: TRBJ2-6
d_call: -

cdr3_aa: CASSQGLADTGELFF
cdr3_nt: TGTGCCAGTAGTCAAGGACTAGCGGACACCGGGGAGCTGTTTTTT
clone_size: -
v_call: TRBV19
j_call: TRBJ2-2
d_call: TRBD2

cdr3_aa: CSARDFVGTGSNSPLHF
cdr3_nt: TGCAGTGCTAGAGATTTTGTGGGGACAGGGAGTAACTCACCCCTCCACTTT
clone_size: once
v_call: TRBV20-1
j_call: TRBJ1-6
d_call: TRBD1

cdr3_aa: CASSLEGSGGGETQYF
cdr3_nt: TGCGCCAGCAGCTTGGAGGGTAGCGGGGGTGGAGAGACCCAGTACTTC
clone_size: -
v_call: TRBV5-1
j_call: TRBJ2-5
d_call: TRBD2

cdr3_aa: CSARDGDTGLGGYTF
cdr3_nt: TGCAGTGCTAGAGATGGGGACACAGGGTTAGGGGGCTACACCTTC
clone_size: few
v_call: TRBV20-1
j_call: TRBJ1-2
d_call: -

cdr3_aa: CASSQAVGGSRDTQYF
cdr3_nt: TGCGCCAGCAGCCAAGCTGTCGGGGGTTCCCGGGATACGCAGTATTTT
clone_size: few
v_call: TRBV4-3
j_call: TRBJ2-3
d_call: -

cdr3_aa: CSATADLAGGPYSTDTQYF
cdr3_nt: TGCAGTGCTACGGCCGATCTAGCGGGGGGGCCCTATAGCACAGATACGCAGTATTTT
clone_size: -
v_call: TRBV20-1
j_call: TRBJ2-3
d_call: TRBD2

cdr3_aa: CSARRDTPYEQYF
cdr3_nt: TGCAGTGCTAGGCGGGACACACCCTACGAGCAGTACTTC
clone_size: few
v_call: TRBV20-1
j_call: TRBJ2-7
d_call: -

cdr3_aa: CASSLGTSVGEQYF
cdr3_nt: TGTGCCAGCAGCCTCGGGACCTCAGTGGGGGAGCAGTACTTC
clone_size: -
v_call: TRBV28
j_call: TRBJ2-7
d_call: -

cdr3_aa: CASRDPQGQSNQPQHF
cdr3_nt: TGTGCCAGTAGGGACCCACAGGGACAGAGCAATCAGCCCCAGCATTTT
clone_size: -
v_call: TRBV19
j_call: TRBJ1-5
d_call: TRBD1

cdr3_aa: CASSSTGELRKLFF
cdr3_nt: TGTGCCAGCAGCTCGACAGGGGAGTTGCGGAAACTGTTTTTT
clone_size: -
v_call: TRBV12-3/TRBV12-4
j_call: TRBJ1-4
d_call: TRBD1

cdr3_aa: CASSFSPVTHEQYF
cdr3_nt: TGTGCCAGCAGCTTTTCGCCAGTAACCCACGAGCAGTACTTC
clone_size: few
v_call: TRBV7-2
j_call: TRBJ2-7
d_call: -

cdr3_aa: CASRGKSFATNEKLFF
cdr3_nt: TGTGCCAGCAGAGGGAAATCGTTTGCAACTAATGAAAAACTGTTTTTT
clone_size: -
v_call: TRBV6-1
j_call: TRBJ1-4
d_call: -

cdr3_aa: CAWSVLGEVAGELFF
cdr3_nt: TGTGCCTGGAGTGTACTGGGGGAAGTTGCCGGGGAGCTGTTTTTT
clone_size: -
v_call: TRBV30
j_call: TRBJ2-2
d_call: -

cdr3_aa: CAWSVWDRAGQPQHF
cdr3_nt: TGTGCCTGGAGTGTATGGGACAGGGCTGGTCAGCCCCAGCATTTT
clone_size: few
v_call: TRBV30
j_call: TRBJ1-5
d_call: TRBD1

cdr3_aa: CASSLNRGGEQYF
cdr3_nt: TGTGCCAGCAGCTTAAACAGGGGGGGCGAGCAGTACTTC
clone_size: few
v_call: TRBV11-2
j_call: TRBJ2-7
d_call: -

cdr3_aa: CASKVTGSNTEAFF
cdr3_nt: TGTGCCAGCAAAGTCACGGGGTCCAACACTGAAGCTTTCTTT
clone_size: few
v_call: TRBV6-1
j_call: TRBJ1-1
d_call: -

cdr3_aa: CAIQTANYGHTF
cdr3_nt: TGTGCCATACAGACCGCTAACTATGGCCACACCTTC
clone_size: -
v_call: TRBV2
j_call: TRBJ1-2
d_call: -

cdr3_aa: CASSSKGGGAYEQYF
cdr3_nt: TGTGCCAGCAGTTCGAAGGGCGGGGGGGCCTACGAGCAGTACTTC
clone_size: -
v_call: TRBV12-3/TRBV12-4
j_call: TRBJ2-7
d_call: TRBD2

cdr3_aa: CASSYSIGSGEKLFF
cdr3_nt: TGTGCCAGCAGTTACTCGATAGGATCTGGGGAAAAACTGTTTTTT
clone_size: -
v_call: TRBV6-5
j_call: TRBJ1-4
d_call: -

cdr3_aa: CASSLGLPNNSPLHF
cdr3_nt: TGTGCCAGCAGTTTAGGGCTTCCTAATAATTCACCCCTCCACTTT
clone_size: -
v_call: TRBV27
j_call: TRBJ1-6
d_call: -

cdr3_aa: CSARGTLSGGSEQYF
cdr3_nt: TGCAGTGCCCGCGGGACTTTATCGGGGGGCTCCGAGCAGTACTTC
clone_size: -
v_call: TRBV20-1
j_call: TRBJ2-7
d_call: -

cdr3_aa: CASSFGESGNTIYF
cdr3_nt: TGTGCCAGCAGCTTCGGCGAATCTGGAAACACCATATATTTT
clone_size: -
v_call: TRBV5-6
j_call: TRBJ1-3
d_call: -

cdr3_aa: CASSLAGQNTGELFF
cdr3_nt: TGTGCCAGCAGCTTAGCAGGACAGAACACCGGGGAGCTGTTTTTT
clone_size: -
v_call: TRBV7-9
j_call: TRBJ2-2
d_call: -

cdr3_aa: CATSKDSEETQYF
cdr3_nt: TGTGCCACCAGCAAAGACAGTGAAGAGACCCAGTACTTC
clone_size: -
v_call: TRBV15
j_call: TRBJ2-5
d_call: -

cdr3_aa: CASSSGGRSNQPQHF
cdr3_nt: TGTGCCAGCAGCTCAGGGGGCCGGAGCAATCAGCCCCAGCATTTT
clone_size: -
v_call: TRBV6-1
j_call: TRBJ1-5
d_call: TRBD1